The rows below give T cell receptor beta chains drawn from one sample of a study of shared clonotypes between healthy human individuals. The protocol was immunoSEQ multiplex PCR, while the TCRdb copy is restricted to in-frame clones and leaves out a portion. The profile shows 780,000 or so clones, around 70% of them singletons. Sequencing input: memory CD4+ T cells sorted from blood. These receptors were taken from a woman aged 25-40 years in good health. The CDR3 runs from the conserved cysteine through the conserved F or W. D genes are given only for firm matches. Clone sizes are given selectively: once, few, many, or a class where the clone is expanded.

D gene: -
clone size: once
V gene: TRBV7-2
J gene: TRBJ2-7
CDR3 DNA: TGTGCCAGCAGCTTAGACCGTAGGGTTCAAGAGCAGTACTTC
CDR3 protein: CASSLDRRVQEQYF

D gene: TRBD2
clone size: -
V gene: TRBV18
J gene: TRBJ2-1
CDR3 DNA: TGTGCCAGCGGGACTAGCCTTTTCAATGAGCAGTTCTTC
CDR3 protein: CASGTSLFNEQFF

D gene: -
clone size: -
V gene: TRBV7-9
J gene: TRBJ1-3
CDR3 DNA: TGTGCCACCCTACTCACCAACTCTGGAAACACCATATATTTT
CDR3 protein: CATLLTNSGNTIYF

D gene: TRBD1
clone size: -
V gene: TRBV5-1
J gene: TRBJ2-1
CDR3 DNA: TGCGCCAGCAGCTTGGGTCCTGCCAGGGACAGCTTTTTCACTTACAATGAGCAGTTCTTC
CDR3 protein: CASSLGPARDSFFTYNEQFF

D gene: -
clone size: -
V gene: TRBV28
J gene: TRBJ1-6
CDR3 DNA: TGTGCCAGTACAGGGTTTTCGGGTAATTCACCCCTCCACTTT
CDR3 protein: CASTGFSGNSPLHF

D gene: -
clone size: -
V gene: TRBV6-6
J gene: TRBJ1-1
CDR3 DNA: TGTGCCAGCAGTTACAGATTGGGGGTGAACACTGAAGCTTTCTTT
CDR3 protein: CASSYRLGVNTEAFF

D gene: TRBD1
clone size: few
V gene: TRBV7-9
J gene: TRBJ2-7
CDR3 DNA: TGTGCCAGCAGCTTGACAGGGGTAGGGTACGAGCAGTACTTC
CDR3 protein: CASSLTGVGYEQYF

D gene: TRBD1
clone size: -
V gene: TRBV11-1
J gene: TRBJ2-5
CDR3 DNA: TGTGCCAGCAGCCAGGGACAGTGGGTCGAAGAGACCCAGTACTTC
CDR3 protein: CASSQGQWVEETQYF

D gene: -
clone size: -
V gene: TRBV5-1
J gene: TRBJ1-1
CDR3 DNA: TGCGCCAGCAGCGCGGACGCCGTCGGAACTGAAGCTTTCTTT
CDR3 protein: CASSADAVGTEAFF

D gene: -
clone size: -
V gene: TRBV5-4
J gene: TRBJ1-2
CDR3 DNA: TGTGCCAGCAGGTTAGCGGGGGACTATGGCTACACCTTC
CDR3 protein: CASRLAGDYGYTF

D gene: -
clone size: -
V gene: TRBV5-6
J gene: TRBJ2-2
CDR3 DNA: TGTGCCAGCAGCATTAGGCAGCTTACTAGGGAGCTGTTTTTT
CDR3 protein: CASSIRQLTRELFF

D gene: -
clone size: -
V gene: TRBV29-1
J gene: TRBJ2-7
CDR3 DNA: TGCAGCGTTCAGGGGGGGACCGGCTACGAGCAGTACTTC
CDR3 protein: CSVQGGTGYEQYF

D gene: -
clone size: -
V gene: TRBV5-1
J gene: TRBJ1-1
CDR3 DNA: TGCGCCAGCAGCTTGGGGTTTACGGGGGGCACTGAAGCTTTCTTT
CDR3 protein: CASSLGFTGGTEAFF